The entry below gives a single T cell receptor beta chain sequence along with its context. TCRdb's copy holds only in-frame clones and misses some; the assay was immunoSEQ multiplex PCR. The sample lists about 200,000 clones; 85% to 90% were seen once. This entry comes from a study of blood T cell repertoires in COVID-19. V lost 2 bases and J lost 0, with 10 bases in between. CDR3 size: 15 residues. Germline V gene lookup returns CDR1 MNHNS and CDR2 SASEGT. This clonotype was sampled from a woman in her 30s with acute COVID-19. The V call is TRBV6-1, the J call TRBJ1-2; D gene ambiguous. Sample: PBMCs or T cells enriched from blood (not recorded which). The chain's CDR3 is CASSEIGDPNYGYTF. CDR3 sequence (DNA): TGTGCCAGCAGTGAAATCGGGGATCCTAACTATGGCTACACCTTC.